This T cell receptor (beta chain) was found in a study of Graves' ophthalmopathy and Graves' hyperthyroidism. General observations from the study: Sensitivity reached just under 90% and specificity 75% to 82% for a 13-signature model separating ophthalmopathy from stable hyperthyroidism. As the model predicted ophthalmopathy progression, it achieved a sensitivity of less than 71% and a specificity of 72.22%.

Using RNA transcripts, the TCR beta CDR3 regions were amplified. HTBI-primed first-round RT-PCR preceded second-round multiplex PCR. TCRdb passed the multiplex PCR reads through MiXCR, listing each CDR3 protein once. This sample yields under 800,000 distinct CDR3 sequences, of which 22% are seen a single time; approximately 7% belongs to the top ten. This clonotype was observed a few times. The antigen remains unidentified. Among the hyperthyroidism patients, all were newly diagnosed, aged 18 to 65, with under 2 months' duration. Diagnostic conclusions were grounded in clinical symptoms, serum thyroxine, TRAb, thyroid ultrasound and orbital computed tomography. The CDR3 extends over 13 amino acids. Germline CDR1 and CDR2: MNHNS and SASEGT. Trimming left V 7 bases short and J 1 base short, with 8 bases between.

The chain employs TRBV6-1 and TRBJ1-5, with unresolved D. The sequenced sample was peripheral blood. This clonotype was sampled from a woman between 18 and 29 years old with stable Graves' hyperthyroidism. Some clones in this sample may be carry-over from other donors' samples. In DNA, the CDR3 is TGTGCCAGCAAATCGGGCAGCAATCAGCCCCAGCATTTT. Protein: CASKSGSNQPQHF.